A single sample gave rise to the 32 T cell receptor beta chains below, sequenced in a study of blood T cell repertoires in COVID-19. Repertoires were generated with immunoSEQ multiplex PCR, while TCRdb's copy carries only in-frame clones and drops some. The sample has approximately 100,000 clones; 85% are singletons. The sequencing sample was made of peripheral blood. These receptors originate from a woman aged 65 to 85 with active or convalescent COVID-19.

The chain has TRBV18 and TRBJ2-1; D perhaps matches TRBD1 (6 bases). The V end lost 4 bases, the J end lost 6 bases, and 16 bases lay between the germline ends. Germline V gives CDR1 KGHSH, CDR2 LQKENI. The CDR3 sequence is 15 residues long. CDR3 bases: TGTGCCAGCTCACGGCAACAGGGTGCTCTCAATGAGCAGTTCTTC. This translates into CASSRQQGALNEQFF.

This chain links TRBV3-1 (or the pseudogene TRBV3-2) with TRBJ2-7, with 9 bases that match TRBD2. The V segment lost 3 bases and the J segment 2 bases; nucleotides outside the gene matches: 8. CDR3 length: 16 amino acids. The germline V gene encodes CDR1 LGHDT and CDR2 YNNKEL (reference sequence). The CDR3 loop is CASSHKPGLAPYEQYF. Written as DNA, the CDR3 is TGTGCCAGCAGCCATAAACCGGGACTAGCCCCCTACGAGCAGTACTTC.

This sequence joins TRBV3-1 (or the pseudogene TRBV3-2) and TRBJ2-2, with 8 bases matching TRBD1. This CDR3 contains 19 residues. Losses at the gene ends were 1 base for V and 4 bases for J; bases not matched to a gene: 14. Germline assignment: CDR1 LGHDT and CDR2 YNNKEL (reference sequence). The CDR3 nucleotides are TGTGCCAGCAGCCAAGTTCAGTTGGGGTGGACAGGGAGCACCGGGGAGCTGTTTTTT. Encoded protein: CASSQVQLGWTGSTGELFF.

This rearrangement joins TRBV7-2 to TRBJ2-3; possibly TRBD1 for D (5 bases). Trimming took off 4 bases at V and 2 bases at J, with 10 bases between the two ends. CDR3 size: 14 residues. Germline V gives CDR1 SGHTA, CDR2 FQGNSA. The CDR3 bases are TGTGCCAGCAGCTACCAGACAGACACAGATACGCAGTATTTT. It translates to CASSYQTDTDTQYF.

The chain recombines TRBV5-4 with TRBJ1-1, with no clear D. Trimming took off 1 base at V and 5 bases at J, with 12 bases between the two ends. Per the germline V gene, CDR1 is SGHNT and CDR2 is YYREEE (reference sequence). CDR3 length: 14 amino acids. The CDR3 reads CASSLFSTNTEAFF. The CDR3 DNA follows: TGTGCCAGCAGCTTGTTCTCAACTAATACTGAAGCTTTCTTT.

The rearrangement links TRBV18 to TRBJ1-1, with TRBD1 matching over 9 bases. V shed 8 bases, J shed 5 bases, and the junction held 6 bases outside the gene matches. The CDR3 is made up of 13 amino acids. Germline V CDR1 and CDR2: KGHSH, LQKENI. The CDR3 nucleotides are TGTGCCAGCCTGGACAGGGGTGAGACTGAAGCTTTCTTT. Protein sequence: CASLDRGETEAFF.

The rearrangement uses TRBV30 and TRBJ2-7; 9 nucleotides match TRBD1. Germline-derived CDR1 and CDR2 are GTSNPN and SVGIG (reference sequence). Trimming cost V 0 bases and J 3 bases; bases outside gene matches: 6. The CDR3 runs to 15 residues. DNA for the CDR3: TGTGCCTGGAGTGTAATGGGACAGGGTTACTACGAGCAGTACTTC. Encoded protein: CAWSVMGQGYYEQYF.

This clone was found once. CDR3 loop: CASTPDPTAFYEQYF. The DNA for the CDR3 is TGTGCCAGCACCCCCGACCCGACAGCCTTCTACGAGCAGTACTTC. The V and J genes are TRBV6-6 and TRBJ2-7; possibly TRBD1 for D (5 bases). This CDR3 is built from 15 residues. V lost 7 bases, J lost 3 bases, and 19 bases lay in between. CDR1 is MNHNY and CDR2 is SVGAGI in the germline V gene (reference sequence).

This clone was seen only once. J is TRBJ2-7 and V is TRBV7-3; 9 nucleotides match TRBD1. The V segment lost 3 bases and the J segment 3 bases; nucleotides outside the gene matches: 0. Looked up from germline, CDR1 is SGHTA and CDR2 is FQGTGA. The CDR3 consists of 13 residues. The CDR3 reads CASSLTGGYEQYF. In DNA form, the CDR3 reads TGTGCCAGCAGCTTGACAGGGGGCTACGAGCAGTACTTC.

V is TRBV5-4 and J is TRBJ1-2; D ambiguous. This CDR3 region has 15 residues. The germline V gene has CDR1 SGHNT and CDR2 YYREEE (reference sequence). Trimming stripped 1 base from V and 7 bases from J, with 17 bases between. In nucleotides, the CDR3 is TGTGCCAGCAGCTTGTCGAGGGTAGAAGGCGCTGGCTACACCTTC. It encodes CASSLSRVEGAGYTF. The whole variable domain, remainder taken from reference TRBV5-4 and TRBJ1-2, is ETGVTQSPTHLIKTRGQQVTLRCSSQSGHNTVSWYQQALGQGPQFIFQYYREEENGRGNFPPRFSGLQFPNYSSELNVNALELDDSALYLCASSLSRVEGAGYTFGSGTRLTVV.

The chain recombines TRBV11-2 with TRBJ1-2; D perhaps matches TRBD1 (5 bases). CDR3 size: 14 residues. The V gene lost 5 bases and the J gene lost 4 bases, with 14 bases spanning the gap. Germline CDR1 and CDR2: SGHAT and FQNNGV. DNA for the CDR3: TGTGCCAGCAGCCCGGGACTGCAGGGCTATGGCTACACCTTC. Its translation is CASSPGLQGYGYTF.

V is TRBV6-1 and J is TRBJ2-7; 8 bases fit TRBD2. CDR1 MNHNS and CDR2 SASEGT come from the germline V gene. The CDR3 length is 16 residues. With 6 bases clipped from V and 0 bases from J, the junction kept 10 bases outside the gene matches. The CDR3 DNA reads TGTGCCAGCAGCGAACGAACTAGCGGATCCTCCTACGAGCAGTACTTC. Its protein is CASSERTSGSSYEQYF.

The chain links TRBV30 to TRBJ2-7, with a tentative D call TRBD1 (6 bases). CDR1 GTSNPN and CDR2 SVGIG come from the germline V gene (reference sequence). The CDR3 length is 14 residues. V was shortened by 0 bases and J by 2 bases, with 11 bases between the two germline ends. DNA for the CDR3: TGTGCCTGGAGTGTACTGCAGGGGCCCTACGAGCAGTACTTC. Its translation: CAWSVLQGPYEQYF.

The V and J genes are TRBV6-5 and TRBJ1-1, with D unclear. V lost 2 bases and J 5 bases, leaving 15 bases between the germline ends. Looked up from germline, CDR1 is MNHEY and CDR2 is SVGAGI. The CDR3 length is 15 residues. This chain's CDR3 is CASSYHRGGKTEAFF. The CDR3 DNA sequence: TGTGCCAGCAGTTACCACCGGGGAGGAAAGACTGAAGCTTTCTTT.

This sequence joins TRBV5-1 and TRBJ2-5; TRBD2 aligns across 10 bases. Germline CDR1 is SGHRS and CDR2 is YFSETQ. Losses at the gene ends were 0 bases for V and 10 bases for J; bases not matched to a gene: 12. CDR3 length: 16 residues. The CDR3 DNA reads TGCGCCAGCAGCTTGGGTGGCTCTAGCGGGAGTAGTTACCAGTACTTC. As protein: CASSLGGSSGSSYQYF. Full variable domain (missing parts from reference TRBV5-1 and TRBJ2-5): KAGVTQTPRYLIKTRGQQVTLSCSPISGHRSVSWYQQTPGQGLQFLFEYFSETQRNKGNFPGRFSGRQFSNSRSEMNVSTLELGDSALYLCASSLGGSSGSSYQYFGPGTRLLVL.

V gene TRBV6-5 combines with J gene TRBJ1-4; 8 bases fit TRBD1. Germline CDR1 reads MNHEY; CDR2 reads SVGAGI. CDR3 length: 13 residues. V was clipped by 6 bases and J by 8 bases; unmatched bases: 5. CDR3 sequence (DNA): TGTGCCAGCAGCTTGACAGGGGAGGAAAAACTGTTTTTT. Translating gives CASSLTGEEKLFF.

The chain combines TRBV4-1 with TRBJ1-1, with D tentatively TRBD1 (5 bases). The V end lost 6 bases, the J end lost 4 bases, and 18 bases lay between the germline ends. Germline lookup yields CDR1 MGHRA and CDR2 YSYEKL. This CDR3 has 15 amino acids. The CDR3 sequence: CASRPLGGKITEAFF. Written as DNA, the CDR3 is TGCGCCAGCAGACCCTTGGGGGGGAAAATCACTGAAGCTTTCTTT.

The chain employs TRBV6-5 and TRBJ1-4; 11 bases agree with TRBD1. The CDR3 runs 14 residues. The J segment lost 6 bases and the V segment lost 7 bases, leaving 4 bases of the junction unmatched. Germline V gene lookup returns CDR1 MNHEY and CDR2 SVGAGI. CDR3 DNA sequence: TGTGCCAGCATTCCGGGACAGGGGGATGAAAAACTGTTTTTT. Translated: CASIPGQGDEKLFF.

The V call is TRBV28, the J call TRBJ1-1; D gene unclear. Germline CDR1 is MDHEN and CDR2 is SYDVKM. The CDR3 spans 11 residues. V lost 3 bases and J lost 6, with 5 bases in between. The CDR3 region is CASSLGPEAFF. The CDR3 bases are TGTGCCAGCAGTTTGGGCCCTGAAGCTTTCTTT.

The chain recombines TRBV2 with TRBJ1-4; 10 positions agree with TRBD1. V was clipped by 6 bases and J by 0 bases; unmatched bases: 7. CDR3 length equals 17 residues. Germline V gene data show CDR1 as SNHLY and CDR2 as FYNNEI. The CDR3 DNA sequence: TGTGCCAGCAGAACGGGACAGGGGTTCGCAACTAATGAAAAACTGTTTTTT. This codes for CASRTGQGFATNEKLFF.

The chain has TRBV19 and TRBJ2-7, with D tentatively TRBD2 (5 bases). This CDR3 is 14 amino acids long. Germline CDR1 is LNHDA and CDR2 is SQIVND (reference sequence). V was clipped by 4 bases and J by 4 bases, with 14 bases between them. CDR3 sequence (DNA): TGTGCCAGTAGTAGAGATAACGGGGTATACGAGCAGTACTTC. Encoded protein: CASSRDNGVYEQYF.

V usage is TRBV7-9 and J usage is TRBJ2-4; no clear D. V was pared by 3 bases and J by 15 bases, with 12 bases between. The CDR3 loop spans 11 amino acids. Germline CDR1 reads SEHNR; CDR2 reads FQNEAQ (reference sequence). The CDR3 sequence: CASSFTRARYF. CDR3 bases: TGTGCCAGCAGCTTCACGAGAGCACGGTACTTC.

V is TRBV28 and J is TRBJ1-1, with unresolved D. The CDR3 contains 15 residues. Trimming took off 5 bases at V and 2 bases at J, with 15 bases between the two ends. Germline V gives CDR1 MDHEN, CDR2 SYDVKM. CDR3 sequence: CASSPRGGSNTEAFF. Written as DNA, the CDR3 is TGTGCCAGCAGTCCCCGCGGAGGGTCTAACACTGAAGCTTTCTTT.

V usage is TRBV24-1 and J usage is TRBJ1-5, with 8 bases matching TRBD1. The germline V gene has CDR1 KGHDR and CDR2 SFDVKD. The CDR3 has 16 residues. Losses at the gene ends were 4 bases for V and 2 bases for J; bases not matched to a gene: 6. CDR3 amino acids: CATSERGQGGNQPQHF. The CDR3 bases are TGTGCCACCAGTGAGCGCGGACAGGGTGGCAATCAGCCCCAGCATTTT.

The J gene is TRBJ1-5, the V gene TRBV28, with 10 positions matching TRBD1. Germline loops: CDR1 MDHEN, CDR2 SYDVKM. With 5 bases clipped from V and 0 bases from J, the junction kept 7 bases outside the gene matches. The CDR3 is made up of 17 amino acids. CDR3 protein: CASSGRQGAYSNQPQHF. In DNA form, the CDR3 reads TGTGCCAGCAGTGGGCGACAGGGGGCCTATAGCAATCAGCCCCAGCATTTT.

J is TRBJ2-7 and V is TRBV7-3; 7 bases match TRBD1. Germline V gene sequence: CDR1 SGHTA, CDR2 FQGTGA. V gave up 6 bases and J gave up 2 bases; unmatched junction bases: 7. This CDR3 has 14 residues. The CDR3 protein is CASSPRQGPYEQYF. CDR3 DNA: TGTGCCAGCAGTCCCAGACAGGGCCCCTACGAGCAGTACTTC.

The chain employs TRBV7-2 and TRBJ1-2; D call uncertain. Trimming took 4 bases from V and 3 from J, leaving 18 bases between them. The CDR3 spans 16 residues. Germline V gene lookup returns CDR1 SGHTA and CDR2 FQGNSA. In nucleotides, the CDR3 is TGTGCCAGCAGCTCCTCCACCGCCCAGGCGTACTATGGCTACACCTTC. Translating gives CASSSSTAQAYYGYTF.

This CDR3 is CASSFNSYNEQFF. In DNA form, the CDR3 reads TGTGCCAGCAGCTTCAACTCCTACAATGAGCAGTTCTTC. The gene calls are TRBV7-2 and TRBJ2-1; D ambiguous. Germline V gives CDR1 SGHTA, CDR2 FQGNSA. V lost 3 bases, J lost 0 bases, and 3 bases lay in between. This CDR3 contains 13 residues. The whole variable domain, remainder taken from reference TRBV7-2 and TRBJ2-1, is GAGVSQSPSNKVTEKGKDVELRCDPISGHTALYWYRQSLGQGLEFLIYFQGNSAPDKSGLPSDRFSAERTGGSVSTLTIQRTQQEDSAVYLCASSFNSYNEQFFGPGTRLTVL.

The DNA of the CDR3 is TGTGCCAGCAGCGTAGCTTTTACTAGCGGGGGGAACACAGATACGCAGTATTTT. It is translated as CASSVAFTSGGNTDTQYF. The chain has TRBV9 and TRBJ2-3, with 12 bases that match TRBD2. V lost 0 bases and J lost 2; bases outside the gene matches: 7. Germline values: CDR1 SGDLS, CDR2 YYNGEE. The CDR3 has 18 amino acids.

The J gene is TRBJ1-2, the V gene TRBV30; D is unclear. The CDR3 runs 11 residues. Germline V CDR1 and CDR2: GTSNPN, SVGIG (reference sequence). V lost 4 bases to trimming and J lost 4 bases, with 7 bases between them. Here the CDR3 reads CAWKATYGYTF. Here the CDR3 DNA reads TGTGCCTGGAAAGCCACCTATGGCTACACCTTC.

CDR3 residues: CASSYSGANVLTF. In DNA form, the CDR3 reads TGTGCCAGCTCCTACTCTGGGGCCAACGTCCTGACTTTC. This chain joins TRBV6-5 and TRBJ2-6; D gene ambiguous. This CDR3 is built from 13 residues. The V gene's germline CDR1 is MNHEY and CDR2 SVGAGI. Trimming cost V 8 bases and J 0 bases, with 5 bases left between them.

The CDR3 loop reads CASSFSLQGSYTF. CDR3 sequence (DNA): TGTGCCAGCAGTTTCTCGTTACAGGGGAGCTACACCTTC. The chain employs TRBV2 and TRBJ1-2; 7 nucleotides align to TRBD1. Germline V gene sequence: CDR1 SNHLY, CDR2 FYNNEI. The junction had 9 bases not matched to a gene; V was cut back by 5 bases and J by 9 bases. This CDR3 spans 13 amino acids.